The next 8 T cell receptor beta chains were all read from a single sample in a study of blood T cell repertoires in COVID-19 (dated by TCRdb to the early 2020s). Libraries were prepared through the immunoSEQ multiplex PCR assay. TCRdb provides this immuneACCESS table in a form limited to in-frame rearrangements. Some clones are lacking; in checked studies, under half of them reflect an unresolved V gene, and why the rest are absent is not known. For this sample there are about 140,000 clones; approximately 86% appear just once. Of the sample, 8.2% falls within the top ten clones. The sample consisted of peripheral blood. Receptors originate from an older woman with acute or convalescent COVID-19.

The V call is TRBV7-9, the J call TRBJ2-1; D is possibly TRBD1 (6 bases). The V gene's germline CDR1 is SEHNR and CDR2 FQNEAQ (reference sequence). The ends were cut back, 0 bases at V and 0 bases at J, with 9 bases in the middle. The CDR3 contains 16 residues. The CDR3 here is CASSLALGASYNEQFF. Here the CDR3 DNA reads TGTGCCAGCAGCTTAGCGCTGGGGGCCTCCTACAATGAGCAGTTCTTC.

V gene TRBV28 combines with J gene TRBJ2-7; D not certain. Per germline, CDR1 MDHEN and CDR2 SYDVKM. Trimming took 4 bases from V and 3 from J, leaving 7 bases between them. The length of the CDR3 is 12 residues. The CDR3 sequence: CASSSDFYEQYF. Written as DNA, the CDR3 is TGTGCCAGCAGTTCTGACTTCTACGAGCAGTACTTC.

The chain has TRBV19 and TRBJ2-7, with 7 bases identical to TRBD1. CDR1 is LNHDA, CDR2 SQIVND, per germline (reference sequence). J lost 2 bases, V lost 5 bases, and 3 bases had no gene match. The CDR3 runs 13 residues. CDR3 loop: CASSPGTAYEQYF. CDR3 DNA sequence: TGTGCCAGTAGTCCCGGGACAGCCTACGAGCAGTACTTC.

The chain is built from TRBV18 and TRBJ1-5, with D unclear. V dropped 2 bases and J dropped 0 bases, with 8 bases sitting between them. Germline V gene sequence: CDR1 KGHSH, CDR2 LQKENI. The CDR3 has 15 residues. The CDR3 region has the DNA TGTGCCAGCTCACCAAGGCGGAATAGCAATCAGCCCCAGCATTTT. As protein: CASSPRRNSNQPQHF.

The J gene is TRBJ1-2, the V gene TRBV19; unclear D gene. Germline V lookup: CDR1 LNHDA, CDR2 SQIVND (reference sequence). V lost 3 bases and J lost 7, with 27 bases in between. The CDR3 loop spans 18 amino acids. The CDR3 loop reads CASSIAETRTLSGSGYTF. In DNA, the CDR3 is TGTGCCAGTAGTATTGCCGAGACGCGAACCCTTTCGGGATCTGGCTACACCTTC.

The chain employs TRBV27 and TRBJ1-5; 8 positions match TRBD1. Trimming removed 5 bases from V and 4 bases from J; junction bases left unmatched: 7. This CDR3 has 15 residues. Germline values: CDR1 MNHEY, CDR2 SMNVEV (reference sequence). CDR3 sequence: CASSRQGLINQPQHF. In DNA, the CDR3 is TGTGCCAGCAGTCGACAGGGGTTGATAAATCAGCCCCAGCATTTT.

This clone has a single count. The gene calls are TRBV27 and TRBJ1-2; D ambiguous. The CDR3 is 13 residues long. V was cut by 2 bases and J by 8 bases, with 12 bases left in between. CDR1 is MNHEY and CDR2 is SMNVEV in the germline V gene (reference sequence). The CDR3 protein is CASSLRAGLGYTF. The CDR3 DNA follows: TGTGCCAGCAGTTTAAGAGCGGGGTTAGGCTACACCTTC.

This chain uses TRBV27 with TRBJ1-1; 7 bases are a match to TRBD1. Losses at the gene ends were 1 base for V and 1 base for J; bases not matched to a gene: 15. CDR3 length: 19 residues. Germline V lookup: CDR1 MNHEY, CDR2 SMNVEV (reference sequence). CDR3 in amino acids: CASSLFAPGTADQNTEAFF. CDR3 coding DNA: TGTGCCAGCAGTTTATTTGCCCCCGGGACAGCGGACCAGAACACTGAAGCTTTCTTT.